This entry describes one T cell receptor (beta chain). Its antigen is still unknown. The record originates from a study of CXCR4 blockade with PD-1 therapy in pancreatic cancer. Points from the study as a whole: Tumors were clonally expanded, mean about 0.14 versus 0.05 in healthy blood. Antigen-specificity overlap of convergent dominant clones remained unconfirmed. Clone frequency correlated with its number of distinct nucleotide rearrangements.

Germline V lookup: CDR1 SGHRS, CDR2 YFSETQ. The V and J ends lost 1 base and 5 bases respectively, with 10 bases between them. This CDR3 comprises 14 residues. Repertoires were generated with immunoSEQ multiplex PCR, while TCRdb's copy carries only in-frame clones and drops some. The sample has about 5,100 clones; almost 50% are singletons. No neoadjuvant therapy was given before resection to the patients supplying these archived tumor blocks. This chain connects TRBV5-1 to TRBJ1-3, with a tentative D call TRBD1 (5 bases). The sequence came from a human donor with pancreatic ductal adenocarcinoma. Sequencing input: tumor tissue. The DNA for the CDR3 is TGCGCCAGCAGCTTGAGGGACCTCCGAAACACCATATATTTT. Translation: CASSLRDLRNTIYF.